The present T cell receptor (beta chain) was sequenced within a study of T cells in severe cutaneous drug reactions (dated 2019 in TCRdb). About the study as a whole: Recruitment took place between the early 2010s and the late 2010s, drawing patients from Taiwan, Thailand and a European registry network. Enrollment was limited to patients whose SJS/TEN or DRESS diagnosis was probable or definite according to RegiSCAR criteria. The Naranjo algorithm and the ALDEN drug causality algorithm were used to assign the culprit drug. Blister fluids/cells, PBMC and other biological samples were taken from patients in the acute stage or the recovery stage. The study paired bulk TCR sequencing with single-cell sequencing, quantitative PCR validation, functional assays and transgenic mouse experiments. To build the libraries, iRepertoire multiplex PCR was used, and the authors pointed to a comparison in which iRepertoire and 5' RACE methods, with or without UMI, captured abundant clonotypes similarly. Here is what the overall study found, with its caveats: All seven CBZ-SJS/TEN blister samples contained a public TCRbeta CDR3 (mean approximately 14%), which was undetectable or scarce in tolerant-control and healthy-donor PBMC. Whether the public TCR generalizes to SJS/TEN caused by other drugs was noted by the authors as still needing further study. TRBV12-4 usage was strongly increased in CBZ-SJS/TEN patients, averaging about 30% in blister cells and around 5% in PBMC.

Including cysteine and phenylalanine, the CDR3 has 16 amino acids. The coding DNA is unavailable. According to the germline V gene, CDR1 reads SGHDN and CDR2 reads FVKESK. For both bulk and single-cell sequencing, libraries were prepared with the iRepertoire multiplex PCR system using TCR subtype-specific primers. Multiplex PCR using primers aimed at the V, D and J gene regions produced the bulk TCR beta libraries. Roughly 100-500 ng of RNA per sample served as input for bulk TCR library preparation. An Illumina MiSeq was used to sequence bulk TCR beta amplicons. Regarding the original processing steps: Quality control steps removed sample misassignments and low-quality sequencing reads. The amino acids lying between the V-gene Y[YFLI]C motif and the J-segment [FW]GXGT motif were defined as CDR3. TRBV and TRBJ gene assignments and CDR3 clonotypes followed the IMGT database. TRBV expression in each sample was normalized to the mean expression of the same gene in PBMC from some 40 healthy donors. One entry per CDR3 protein sequence results from the TCRdb reprocessing of the reads, with DNA left out. TCRdb assigned the V and J calls; the authors' analysis was not used. Per the sample table, the count is approximately 1,600 distinct CDR3 sequences. Clones ranked in the top ten supply 14% of the sample.

This clonotype is medium-sized (0.01 to 0.1%), judged from its frequency; no count is recorded. What antigen it recognizes has not been identified. The donors whose samples were sequenced had carbamazepine-induced Stevens-Johnson syndrome or toxic epidermal necrolysis (CBZ-SJS/TEN). The peripheral blood repertoires were obtained from CBZ-SJS/TEN patients of Han Chinese origin (about 5) and European origin (roughly six). Next-generation sequencing was used to profile the T cell receptor repertoires of patients with drug-induced severe cutaneous adverse reactions in a search for drug-specific clonotypes. The RNA source was either peripheral blood mononuclear cells or blister cells from skin lesions.

Source material: PBMCs. The receptor was derived from a human donor with Stevens-Johnson syndrome, a severe cutaneous drug reaction. The V and J genes are TRBV14 and TRBJ2-7; checking the TCRdb D call of TRBD1 is not possible without DNA. CDR3 protein: CASSQDLYRGAYEQYF.